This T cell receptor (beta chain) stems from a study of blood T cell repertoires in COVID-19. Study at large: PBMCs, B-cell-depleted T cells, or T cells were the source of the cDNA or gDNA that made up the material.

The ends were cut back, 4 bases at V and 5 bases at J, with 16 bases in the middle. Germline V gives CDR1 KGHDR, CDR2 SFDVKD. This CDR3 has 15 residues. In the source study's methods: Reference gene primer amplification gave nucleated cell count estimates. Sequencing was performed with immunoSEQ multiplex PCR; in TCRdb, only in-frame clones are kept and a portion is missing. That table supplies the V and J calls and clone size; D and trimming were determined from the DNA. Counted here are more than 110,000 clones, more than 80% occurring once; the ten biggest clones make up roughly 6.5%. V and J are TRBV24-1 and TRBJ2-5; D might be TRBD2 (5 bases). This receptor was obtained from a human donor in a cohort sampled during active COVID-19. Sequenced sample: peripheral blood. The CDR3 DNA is TGTGCCACCAGTGAGGGTCGGCGGGCCAGGGAGACCCAGTACTTC. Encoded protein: CATSEGRRARETQYF.